Sequencing of this TCR beta chain was carried out in a study of blood T cell repertoires in COVID-19. The data were produced by immunoSEQ multiplex PCR, yet TCRdb's version contains in-frame clones alone and is incomplete. Of under 300,000 clones in the sample, 75% to 90% are singletons; the top ten hold under 3.5%. This clone was observed a single time. The clonotype originates from a woman in her thirties with active or convalescent COVID-19. Sequenced: peripheral blood.

The chain's CDR3 is CASSLEGQGPTEAFF. The CDR3 coding sequence is TGTGCCAGCAGCTTAGAAGGCCAGGGGCCCACTGAAGCTTTCTTT. The V call is TRBV7-2, the J call TRBJ1-1; tentative D call: TRBD1 (6 bases). CDR3 length: 15 amino acids. V was shortened by 1 base and J by 4 bases, with 13 bases between the two germline ends. Germline assignment: CDR1 SGHTA and CDR2 FQGNSA.